Included here is one T cell receptor (beta chain) sequence, with context. The clone's antigen remains unknown. No base-level quality is on record; no much larger clone is a single base apart. This entry is derived from a study of beta chain features in type 1 diabetes listed by TCRdb under 2018. Broadly, across the study: No differences in mean age, gender distribution, total cell number or subset yield were found between patients and healthy donors. In the study, TCRB repertoires of sorted circulating CD4+ T cell subsets from recently diagnosed type 1 diabetes patients were compared with those of matched healthy donors. Naive and central memory subsets were obtained from all 30 or so donors, but regulatory and stem cell-like memory subsets were isolated from only 8 patients and 8 healthy donors. A total of about 110 million sorted cells were examined across all samples, and the number of cells per subset was strongly correlated with RNA yield. Here is what the overall study found, with its caveats: Shorter templates might be favored by PCR, yet because patient and control samples were amplified and corrected together, any such skew would affect both groups equally. A moderate but significant shortening of TCRB CDR3 length was observed in type 1 diabetes patients in all four CD4+ subsets. The naive, central memory and regulatory TCRB repertoires appeared to resemble one another more closely among patients than among healthy donors. Fewer insertions and more nucleotide deletions at VDJ recombination sites were observed in patients with type 1 diabetes, implying thymic rearrangement abnormalities. Because cDNA was sequenced instead of genomic DNA, activated cells with high expression could be over-represented, although the groups did not differ in activation or CD3 levels. HLA sub-analyses involved small numbers of individuals, so any influence of HLA type on TCRB rearrangement remained unresolved.

Trimming removed 4 bases from V and 0 bases from J, leaving 13 bases between the germline ends. Taken from cysteine to phenylalanine, the CDR3 has 15 residues. Only the CDR3 DNA is retained, 45 bases long and in frame from the first base. The germline V gene (reference sequence) specifies LNHDA as CDR1 and SQIVND as CDR2. A single peripheral blood draw of approximately 100 mL on average was collected from each donor into heparinised tubes. A BD FACSAria II and a panel including CD45RO, CCR7, CD25, CD127, CD95 and CD27 were used to sort naive, central memory, regulatory and stem cell-like memory CD4+ T cells. All sorted populations exceeded 95% purity. PBMCs were isolated right away by Lymphoprep density gradient centrifugation and were stained directly, without culture. To minimize batch effects, samples were stained and sorted in pairs, one healthy donor with one patient per experiment. The entire amount of isolated RNA was reverse transcribed using the High Capacity cDNA Reverse Transcription Kit, so the sequenced TCRB transcripts were expressed ones. Deep immunoSEQ sequencing was performed on naive, central memory and regulatory T cell samples, with an average of about 3.6 million total reads per sample. After sorted cells were lysed in RLT buffer, RNA was extracted with DNase-treated RNeasy Micro or Mini kits, with the choice depending on cell number. To prevent cross-contamination, each cell subset was processed individually, whereas patient and healthy donor samples were processed jointly. The immunoSEQ multiplex PCR was used to amplify TCRB sequences from cDNA, yielding 87-bp fragments that span the CDR3 region. Sequencing of the amplicons was performed on the Illumina HiSeq platform. The original methods were these. PCR bias was computationally corrected using synthetic template baselines, reads within Hamming distance 2 were collapsed, and singletons that could not be merged were discarded. Reads were aligned against IMGT so that V, D and J genes, CDR3 length and insertions or deletions at six rearrangement sites could be assigned. Within each subset, clonotype counts were normalized to sorted cell number, and only after that were true diversity and Gini coefficients computed with the tcR R package. Repertoire sharing was quantified using the overlap coefficient calculated on TCRB nucleotide sequences. As a proxy for the pre-selection repertoire, out-of-frame TCRB sequences from naive cells were analyzed. This immuneACCESS table, as held by TCRdb, lists in-frame sequences with V and J called but not all clones. Of the missing ones, under half trace to an unresolved V gene in checked studies; the others have no known cause. V, J and clone size are those of that table, while D and trimming were read from the DNA. A total of more than 300,000 clones appear in this sample, less than 15% of them only once. The ten largest clones capture roughly 0.019% of the sample.

The sequenced sample consisted of naive CD4+ T cells from blood. The cell subset or site label of this sample denotes: true naive CD4+ T cells. The TCR comes from a woman aged 18-30 years in good health. The chain is assembled from TRBV19 and TRBJ2-7, and TRBD1 may be the D gene, going by 6 matching bases. The CDR3 in this case is CASSTGDIFSYEQYF. Here is the DNA: TGTGCCAGTAGTACCGGGGACATTTTCTCCTACGAGCAGTACTTC.